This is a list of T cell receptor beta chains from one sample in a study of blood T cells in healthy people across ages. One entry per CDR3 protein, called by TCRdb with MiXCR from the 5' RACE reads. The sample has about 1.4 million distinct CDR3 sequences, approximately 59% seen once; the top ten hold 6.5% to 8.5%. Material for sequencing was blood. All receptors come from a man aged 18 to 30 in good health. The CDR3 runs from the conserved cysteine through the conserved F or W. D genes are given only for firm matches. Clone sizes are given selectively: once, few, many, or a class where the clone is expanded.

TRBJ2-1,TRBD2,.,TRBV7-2,TGTGCCAGCAGCTTAGGGCCTAGCGGGGGAAGAGACAATGAGCAGTTCTTC,CASSLGPSGGRDNEQFF
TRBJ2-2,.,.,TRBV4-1,TGCGCCAGCAGCAGGACCGCTAACACCGGGGAGCTGTTTTTT,CASSRTANTGELFF
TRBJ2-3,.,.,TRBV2,TGTGCCAGCAGTGTGAGGAGTCTGGGCACAGATACGCAGTATTTT,CASSVRSLGTDTQYF
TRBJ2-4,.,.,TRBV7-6,TGTGCCAGCAGCCCCGGGACGGGCATTCAGTACTTC,CASSPGTGIQYF
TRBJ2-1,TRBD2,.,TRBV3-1,TGTGCCGGCAGCCTTAGCGGGGGGCGGGATGAGCAGTTCTTC,CAGSLSGGRDEQFF
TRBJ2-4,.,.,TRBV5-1,TGCGCCAGCAGTTCTGTAGAGATCCAGTACTTC,CASSSVEIQYF
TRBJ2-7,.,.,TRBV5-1,TGCGCCAGCAGTTATGCCGCGTCGGGTTACGAGCAGTACTTC,CASSYAASGYEQYF
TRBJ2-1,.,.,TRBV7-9,TGTGCCAGCAGCAACAAGTTATTGCGGGACACCTACAATGAGCAGTTCTTC,CASSNKLLRDTYNEQFF
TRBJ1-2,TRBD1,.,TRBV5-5,TGTGCCAGCAGCTTACAGGGGTTGTTCTATGGCTACACCTTC,CASSLQGLFYGYTF
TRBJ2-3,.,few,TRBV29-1,TGCAGCGCTTTAGCACCAAACACAGATACGCAGTATTTT,CSALAPNTDTQYF
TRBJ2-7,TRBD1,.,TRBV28,TGTGCCAGCAGGGATGCGGGACAGGGAAACGAGCAGTACTTC,CASRDAGQGNEQYF
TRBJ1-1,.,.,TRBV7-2,TGTGCCAGCAGCTGGTCCACTGAAGCTTTCTTT,CASSWSTEAFF
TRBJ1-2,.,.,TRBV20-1,TGCAGTGCCAGACCCGAATGGGGCAGGACAGTCAATGGCTACACCTTC,CSARPEWGRTVNGYTF
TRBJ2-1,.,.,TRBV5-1,TGCGCCAGCAGCTTGTTTGAGAGCTCCTACAATGAGCAGTTCTTC,CASSLFESSYNEQFF
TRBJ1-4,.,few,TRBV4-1,TGCGCCAGCAGCTCAGGGACCGCCTTTAATGAAAAACTGTTTTTT,CASSSGTAFNEKLFF
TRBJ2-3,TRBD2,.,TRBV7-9,TGTGCCAGCAGCTTGCGACTAGCGGGCAAAGCGTCTAGCACAGATACGCAGTATTTT,CASSLRLAGKASSTDTQYF
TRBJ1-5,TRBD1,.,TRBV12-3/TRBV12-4,TGTGCCAGCGACAGGGGAGGCGGTCAGCCCCAGCATTTT,CASDRGGGQPQHF